The present T cell receptor beta chain was sequenced within a study of T cell repertoires in cytomegalovirus infection. The study's findings and limits: Within the response measured ex vivo, HLA-C-restricted CMV-specific TCR beta clonotypes were dominant.

Germline V gene sequence: CDR1 SQVTM, CDR2 ANQGSEA. Trimming pared 7 bases from V and 5 bases from J, leaving 15 bases between. There are 12 residues in the CDR3. TCRdb itself ran the reads through MiXCR, one entry per CDR3 protein. The sample records about 250,000 distinct CDR3 sequences, more than 15% being singletons. In the case of this clonotype: Its antigen is not identified.

The sample was CD8+ T cells from PBMCs. V is TRBV29-1 and J is TRBJ2-7, with no clear D. The receptor was derived from a human donor in good health (CMV status not recorded). Some clones in this sample may be carry-over from other donors' samples. In DNA form, the CDR3 reads TGCAGCGCCAAACAAGGCCATAACGAGCAGTACTTC. Translation: CSAKQGHNEQYF.